This T cell receptor beta chain was profiled in a study of blood T cells in healthy people across ages. On the study more broadly: Template switching captured about one barcoded beta molecule per two T cells. Points from the study as a whole: There was a strong correlation between TCR beta diversity and naive T cell percentage.

The V gene's germline CDR1 is MNHEY and CDR2 SMNVEV (reference sequence). Trimming at V came to 5 bases and at J to 3 bases, leaving 11 bases not matched to a gene. The length of the CDR3 is 16 residues. This clonotype was found a few times. Its target is not known. The authors ran a second PCR of about 6 to 11 cycles using a sample-barcoded 5' primer and a J-beta primer mix. In TCRdb, the 5' RACE reads were re-called with MiXCR into one record per CDR3 protein. The repertoire holds about 1.5 million distinct CDR3 sequences, with approximately 39% as singletons. Sequences were obtained from blood. The rearrangement joins TRBV27 to TRBJ2-3; 7 bases line up with TRBD1. This receptor was obtained from a woman between 18 and 29 years old in good health. The CDR3 region is CASSRQGVGGTDTQYF. In DNA, the CDR3 is TGTGCCAGCAGTAGACAGGGAGTTGGTGGGACAGATACGCAGTATTTT.